The source of this TCR beta chain is a study of T cell changes during pregnancy in multiple sclerosis. Clones were read by immunoSEQ multiplex PCR, and TCRdb kept only the in-frame ones, dropping some. In the table there are about 71,000 clones, about 92% of which are singletons. Trimming took off 7 bases at V and 5 bases at J, with 21 bases between the two ends. The CDR3 contains 15 residues. CDR1 is SNHLY and CDR2 is FYNNEI in the germline V gene. This receptor was identified in a female donor with multiple sclerosis, enrolled in a pregnancy study. The chain recombines TRBV2 with TRBJ2-7, with a weak D call TRBD1 (5 bases). Sample: peripheral blood, taken in the third trimester of pregnancy. CDR3 protein: CASISGWVGDHEQYF. CDR3 nucleotides: TGTGCCAGCATCTCAGGGTGGGTTGGAGATCACGAGCAGTACTTC.